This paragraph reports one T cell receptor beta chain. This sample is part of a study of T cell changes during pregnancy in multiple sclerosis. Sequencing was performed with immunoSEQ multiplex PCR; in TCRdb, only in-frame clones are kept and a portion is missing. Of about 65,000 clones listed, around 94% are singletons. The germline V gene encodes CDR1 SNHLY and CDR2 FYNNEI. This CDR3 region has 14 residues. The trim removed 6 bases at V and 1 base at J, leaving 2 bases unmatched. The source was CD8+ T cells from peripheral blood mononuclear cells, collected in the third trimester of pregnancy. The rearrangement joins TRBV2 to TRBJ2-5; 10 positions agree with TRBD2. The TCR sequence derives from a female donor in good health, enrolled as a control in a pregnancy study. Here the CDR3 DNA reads TGTGCCAGCAGGGGACTAGCGTCCCAAGAGACCCAGTACTTC. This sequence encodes CASRGLASQETQYF. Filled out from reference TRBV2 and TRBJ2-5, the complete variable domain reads EPEVTQTPSHQVTQMGQEVILRCVPISNHLYFYWYRQILGQKVEFLVSFYNNEISEKSEIFDDQFSVERPDGSNFTLKIRSTKLEDSAMYFCASRGLASQETQYFGPGTRLLVL.